This TCR beta chain stems from a study of cytomegalovirus exposure and HLA in healthy donors. CDR3 length: 17 amino acids. Note on this clone: What it binds is unknown.

Study findings and constraints: Across donors, presence/absence analyses took sequencing depth to be roughly uniform. TCR sequences were mostly rare, though some public TCRs occurred in many donors.

The PCR contained 60 Vbeta and 13 Jbeta primers. Method: immunoSEQ multiplex PCR; TCRdb's copy keeps in-frame clones and lacks some. This sample carries about 140,000 clones, around 80% of them seen once, and the ten largest clones take 1.2%. The V call is TRBV1, the J call TRBJ2-7; TRBD2, the table's D call, was not compared with the DNA. TRBV1 is deemed a pseudogene. This receptor was identified in a female donor in good health and CMV-seronegative. The sample comprised PBMCs. The CDR3, as DNA: TGCACCAGCAGCCACCACGGACTAGCGGGTGGGGCCTACGAGCAGTACTTC. Translated, it gives CTSSHHGLAGGAYEQYF.